This T cell receptor (beta chain) originates from a study of CD8 T cells in ankylosing spondylitis. Each CDR3 protein is one row after TCRdb ran MiXCR on the 5' RACE reads. The table lists a few hundred thousand distinct CDR3 sequences, more than 20% of them singletons, with over 10% in the top ten. V was clipped by 1 base and J by 3 bases, with 7 bases between them. Germline lookup yields CDR1 SNHLY and CDR2 FYNNEI. The CDR3 runs to 14 residues. Sequencing was carried out using blood, either unsorted or a sorted T cell fraction (not recorded which). The V call is TRBV2, the J call TRBJ1-5, with D unresolved. The receptor was derived from a male donor with ankylosing spondylitis or in good health (not recorded which). The CDR3 DNA follows: TGTGCCAGCAGTGAAGGGGTAACCAATCAGCCCCAGCATTTT. Protein: CASSEGVTNQPQHF. The whole variable domain, remainder taken from reference TRBV2 and TRBJ1-5, is EPEVTQTPSHQVTQMGQEVILRCVPISNHLYFYWYRQILGQKVEFLVSFYNNEISEKSEIFDDQFSVERPDGSNFTLKIRSTKLEDSAMYFCASSEGVTNQPQHFGDGTRLSIL.